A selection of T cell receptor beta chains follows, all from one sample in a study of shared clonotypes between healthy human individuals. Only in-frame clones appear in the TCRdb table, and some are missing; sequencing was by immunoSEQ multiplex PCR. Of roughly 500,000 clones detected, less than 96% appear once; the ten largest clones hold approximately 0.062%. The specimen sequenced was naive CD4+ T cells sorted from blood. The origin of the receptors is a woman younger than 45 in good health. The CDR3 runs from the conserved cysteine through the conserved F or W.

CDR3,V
CACGTGISTDTQYF,TRBV30
CASSPGALSKTYEQYF,TRBV28
CASSESLGLQGVSYEQYF,TRBV2
CASSLRSENTEAFF,TRBV11-1
CASSLGTGRAEAFF,TRBV7-2
CASSSSGTGDEKLFF,TRBV28
CAWSVLAGVVYNEQFF,TRBV30
CASSLNSYGYTF,TRBV28
CATSSRTGVGETQYF,TRBV15
CASRKINFGNQPQHF,TRBV21-1
CASSSSTGYEQYF,TRBV5-1
CASSGSSGRYEQYF,TRBV6-1
CASRRTEGSTYEQYF,TRBV6-1
CASATGAPGQGMGYTF,TRBV5-1
CASSFVAGDSTGELFF,TRBV5-1
CASSFGGLREAFF,TRBV28
CASSNNERTQYF,TRBV7-6
CASSFSLRVYGYTF,TRBV28
CASRRLAGFYNEQFF,TRBV6-6
CASSGPPGQRTNTEAFF,TRBV19
CASSFTGSTDTQYF,TRBV7-9
CASSERQLSNQPQHF,TRBV6-1
CASSLQGAYSYEQYF,TRBV6-6
CASGVGAPPYEQYF,TRBV11-2
CASSPLDRQETQYF,TRBV18
CASRGAGTGVSTEAFF,TRBV19
CASSYRSGTTNYGYTF,TRBV6-5